This T cell receptor (beta chain) came from a study of Tregs in tolerant kidney transplant recipients. Trimming cost V 5 bases and J 8 bases, with 18 bases left between them. The CDR3 is 14 amino acids. The germline gives CDR1 SGHTA, CDR2 FQGNSA. General observations from the study: This study did not directly address biological reproducibility. The small number of patients limits these findings pending further validation.

Repertoires were generated with immunoSEQ multiplex PCR, while TCRdb's copy carries only in-frame clones and drops some. The data hold around 52,000 clones, with around 82% observed a single time. About this clone: Its cognate antigen is unknown.

The chain links TRBV7-2 to TRBJ1-1, with D maybe TRBD1 (5 bases). Sequencing was carried out using CD4+ T cells from blood. The source of this sequence is a human donor in good health. The CDR3 coding sequence is TGTGCCAGCAGCCCCAATTTGCAGGGAGGGGAAGCTTTCTTT. Its protein product is CASSPNLQGGEAFF.